Listed below are T cell receptor beta chains from one sample, sequenced in a study of cytomegalovirus exposure and HLA in healthy donors. Repertoires were generated with immunoSEQ multiplex PCR, while TCRdb's copy carries only in-frame clones and drops some. The table records approximately 150,000 clones, more than 60% of them present only once. Sequenced: PBMCs. The receptors were sampled from a woman in her 40s in good health and CMV-seropositive. Each CDR3 is given with its conserved first and last residue. The order of the fields is D gene, clone size, V gene, CDR3 protein. A D gene is named only where the DNA matches it firmly. The size entry is marked missing in some rows and otherwise reads once, few, many or a size class.

>TRBD2|few|TRBV7-8
CASSLGTSGVDEQFF
>.|.|TRBV6-6
CASSYPRNSGNTIYF
>.|.|TRBV7-2
CASSLEVSEGYYGYTF
>TRBD1|.|TRBV27
CVSSTSSGQGTTSTRELFF
>.|.|TRBV29-1
CSVTEGEGNYGYTF
>TRBD1|.|TRBV11-3
CASSYETGPWDEKLFF
>TRBD1|.|TRBV27
CASSFGQGRVNTEAFF
>TRBD2|.|TRBV5-4
CASSAILAGGLKEQYF
>.|few|TRBV18
CASSPGAATNEKLFF
>.|.|TRBV15
CATSRAGAQRDEQFF
>.|.|TRBV7-9
CASSRENSPLHF
>TRBD2|few|TRBV6-5
CASRDRVAGVYEQYF
>TRBD2|.|TRBV30
CAWSSGGLIYEQYF
>TRBD2|.|TRBV7-3
CASSSEAGNTDTQYF
>TRBD2|.|TRBV5-6
CASSSRRGEVTDTQYF
>.|.|TRBV5-1
CASSLPATDISKQRSYNEQFF
>.|.|TRBV28
CASSSRYGYTF
>TRBD1|.|TRBV13
CASSARDRVTGELFF
>TRBD1|few|TRBV10-3
CGVSGQGGSEGANVLTF
>.|.|TRBV27
CASSFSGYSGNTIYF
>.|.|TRBV7-2
CASSLALNTNTEAFF
>TRBD1|.|TRBV7-9
CASSEGGARYEQYF
>TRBD1|.|TRBV6-6
CASRPWTGQGGTEAFF
>TRBD2|.|TRBV19
CASSIDLAGGYNEQFF
>TRBD1|.|TRBV6-1
CASSEAQGDYGYTF
>.|.|TRBV10-3
CAISQGLGPTEAFF
>TRBD1|.|TRBV29-1
CSVESLGTGNYEQYF
>.|.|TRBV5-8
CASSLFPGGEAFF
>TRBD1|.|TRBV10-3
CAITFDRAQTYGYTF
>TRBD1|.|TRBV28
CASSQTQDRGEAFF
>.|.|TRBV10-1
CASRLRGVTGANVLTF
>TRBD1|few|TRBV27
CASSGDRGRDGYTF
>.|.|TRBV5-4
CASSARNTGELFF
>.|.|TRBV28
CASSLLGSGFEAFF
>.|.|TRBV28
CASKRLSSGANVLTF
>.|.|TRBV15
CATSRDRTYTGELFF
>.|.|TRBV6-1
CASCNSGANGLTF
>TRBD1|.|TRBV7-3
CASSLKGGGYNEQFF
>.|.|TRBV29-1
CSVGQSNTGELFF
>.|.|TRBV7-8
CASSLASSGNTIYF
>TRBD1|.|TRBV4-1
CASSQELGTGASDEQFF
>.|.|TRBV10-3
CAISESGRGNEKLFF
>.|few|TRBV7-9
CASSLAGSDEAFF
>TRBD1|.|TRBV5-1
CASSLTGGSGQPQHF
>.|few|TRBV30
CAWSVPGSETQYF
>TRBD1|few|TRBV5-1
CASSPGDRNTDTQYF
>TRBD1|.|TRBV7-9
CASSLDRGNTEAFF
>.|few|TRBV5-4
CASSRDYTNTDTQYF
>TRBD2|.|TRBV6-6
CASSRSTSGGEQFF
>TRBD1|.|TRBV29-1
CSVVGTGLTDTQYF
>.|few|TRBV6-5
CASSLNPAGNTEAFF
>TRBD1|once|TRBV5-4
CASSLRTGVNEQYF
>TRBD2|.|TRBV6-1
CASSHGGSSDTQYF
>.|.|TRBV6-1
CASSGRVSEQYF
>.|.|TRBV27
CASSFTAGAYEQYF
>.|once|TRBV19
CASSMSNRVGEAFF
>TRBD2|.|TRBV7-3
CASSILAGASYEQFF
>TRBD2|once|TRBV28
CASSPSGERLNNEQFF
>.|.|TRBV19
CASRPREGNQPQHF